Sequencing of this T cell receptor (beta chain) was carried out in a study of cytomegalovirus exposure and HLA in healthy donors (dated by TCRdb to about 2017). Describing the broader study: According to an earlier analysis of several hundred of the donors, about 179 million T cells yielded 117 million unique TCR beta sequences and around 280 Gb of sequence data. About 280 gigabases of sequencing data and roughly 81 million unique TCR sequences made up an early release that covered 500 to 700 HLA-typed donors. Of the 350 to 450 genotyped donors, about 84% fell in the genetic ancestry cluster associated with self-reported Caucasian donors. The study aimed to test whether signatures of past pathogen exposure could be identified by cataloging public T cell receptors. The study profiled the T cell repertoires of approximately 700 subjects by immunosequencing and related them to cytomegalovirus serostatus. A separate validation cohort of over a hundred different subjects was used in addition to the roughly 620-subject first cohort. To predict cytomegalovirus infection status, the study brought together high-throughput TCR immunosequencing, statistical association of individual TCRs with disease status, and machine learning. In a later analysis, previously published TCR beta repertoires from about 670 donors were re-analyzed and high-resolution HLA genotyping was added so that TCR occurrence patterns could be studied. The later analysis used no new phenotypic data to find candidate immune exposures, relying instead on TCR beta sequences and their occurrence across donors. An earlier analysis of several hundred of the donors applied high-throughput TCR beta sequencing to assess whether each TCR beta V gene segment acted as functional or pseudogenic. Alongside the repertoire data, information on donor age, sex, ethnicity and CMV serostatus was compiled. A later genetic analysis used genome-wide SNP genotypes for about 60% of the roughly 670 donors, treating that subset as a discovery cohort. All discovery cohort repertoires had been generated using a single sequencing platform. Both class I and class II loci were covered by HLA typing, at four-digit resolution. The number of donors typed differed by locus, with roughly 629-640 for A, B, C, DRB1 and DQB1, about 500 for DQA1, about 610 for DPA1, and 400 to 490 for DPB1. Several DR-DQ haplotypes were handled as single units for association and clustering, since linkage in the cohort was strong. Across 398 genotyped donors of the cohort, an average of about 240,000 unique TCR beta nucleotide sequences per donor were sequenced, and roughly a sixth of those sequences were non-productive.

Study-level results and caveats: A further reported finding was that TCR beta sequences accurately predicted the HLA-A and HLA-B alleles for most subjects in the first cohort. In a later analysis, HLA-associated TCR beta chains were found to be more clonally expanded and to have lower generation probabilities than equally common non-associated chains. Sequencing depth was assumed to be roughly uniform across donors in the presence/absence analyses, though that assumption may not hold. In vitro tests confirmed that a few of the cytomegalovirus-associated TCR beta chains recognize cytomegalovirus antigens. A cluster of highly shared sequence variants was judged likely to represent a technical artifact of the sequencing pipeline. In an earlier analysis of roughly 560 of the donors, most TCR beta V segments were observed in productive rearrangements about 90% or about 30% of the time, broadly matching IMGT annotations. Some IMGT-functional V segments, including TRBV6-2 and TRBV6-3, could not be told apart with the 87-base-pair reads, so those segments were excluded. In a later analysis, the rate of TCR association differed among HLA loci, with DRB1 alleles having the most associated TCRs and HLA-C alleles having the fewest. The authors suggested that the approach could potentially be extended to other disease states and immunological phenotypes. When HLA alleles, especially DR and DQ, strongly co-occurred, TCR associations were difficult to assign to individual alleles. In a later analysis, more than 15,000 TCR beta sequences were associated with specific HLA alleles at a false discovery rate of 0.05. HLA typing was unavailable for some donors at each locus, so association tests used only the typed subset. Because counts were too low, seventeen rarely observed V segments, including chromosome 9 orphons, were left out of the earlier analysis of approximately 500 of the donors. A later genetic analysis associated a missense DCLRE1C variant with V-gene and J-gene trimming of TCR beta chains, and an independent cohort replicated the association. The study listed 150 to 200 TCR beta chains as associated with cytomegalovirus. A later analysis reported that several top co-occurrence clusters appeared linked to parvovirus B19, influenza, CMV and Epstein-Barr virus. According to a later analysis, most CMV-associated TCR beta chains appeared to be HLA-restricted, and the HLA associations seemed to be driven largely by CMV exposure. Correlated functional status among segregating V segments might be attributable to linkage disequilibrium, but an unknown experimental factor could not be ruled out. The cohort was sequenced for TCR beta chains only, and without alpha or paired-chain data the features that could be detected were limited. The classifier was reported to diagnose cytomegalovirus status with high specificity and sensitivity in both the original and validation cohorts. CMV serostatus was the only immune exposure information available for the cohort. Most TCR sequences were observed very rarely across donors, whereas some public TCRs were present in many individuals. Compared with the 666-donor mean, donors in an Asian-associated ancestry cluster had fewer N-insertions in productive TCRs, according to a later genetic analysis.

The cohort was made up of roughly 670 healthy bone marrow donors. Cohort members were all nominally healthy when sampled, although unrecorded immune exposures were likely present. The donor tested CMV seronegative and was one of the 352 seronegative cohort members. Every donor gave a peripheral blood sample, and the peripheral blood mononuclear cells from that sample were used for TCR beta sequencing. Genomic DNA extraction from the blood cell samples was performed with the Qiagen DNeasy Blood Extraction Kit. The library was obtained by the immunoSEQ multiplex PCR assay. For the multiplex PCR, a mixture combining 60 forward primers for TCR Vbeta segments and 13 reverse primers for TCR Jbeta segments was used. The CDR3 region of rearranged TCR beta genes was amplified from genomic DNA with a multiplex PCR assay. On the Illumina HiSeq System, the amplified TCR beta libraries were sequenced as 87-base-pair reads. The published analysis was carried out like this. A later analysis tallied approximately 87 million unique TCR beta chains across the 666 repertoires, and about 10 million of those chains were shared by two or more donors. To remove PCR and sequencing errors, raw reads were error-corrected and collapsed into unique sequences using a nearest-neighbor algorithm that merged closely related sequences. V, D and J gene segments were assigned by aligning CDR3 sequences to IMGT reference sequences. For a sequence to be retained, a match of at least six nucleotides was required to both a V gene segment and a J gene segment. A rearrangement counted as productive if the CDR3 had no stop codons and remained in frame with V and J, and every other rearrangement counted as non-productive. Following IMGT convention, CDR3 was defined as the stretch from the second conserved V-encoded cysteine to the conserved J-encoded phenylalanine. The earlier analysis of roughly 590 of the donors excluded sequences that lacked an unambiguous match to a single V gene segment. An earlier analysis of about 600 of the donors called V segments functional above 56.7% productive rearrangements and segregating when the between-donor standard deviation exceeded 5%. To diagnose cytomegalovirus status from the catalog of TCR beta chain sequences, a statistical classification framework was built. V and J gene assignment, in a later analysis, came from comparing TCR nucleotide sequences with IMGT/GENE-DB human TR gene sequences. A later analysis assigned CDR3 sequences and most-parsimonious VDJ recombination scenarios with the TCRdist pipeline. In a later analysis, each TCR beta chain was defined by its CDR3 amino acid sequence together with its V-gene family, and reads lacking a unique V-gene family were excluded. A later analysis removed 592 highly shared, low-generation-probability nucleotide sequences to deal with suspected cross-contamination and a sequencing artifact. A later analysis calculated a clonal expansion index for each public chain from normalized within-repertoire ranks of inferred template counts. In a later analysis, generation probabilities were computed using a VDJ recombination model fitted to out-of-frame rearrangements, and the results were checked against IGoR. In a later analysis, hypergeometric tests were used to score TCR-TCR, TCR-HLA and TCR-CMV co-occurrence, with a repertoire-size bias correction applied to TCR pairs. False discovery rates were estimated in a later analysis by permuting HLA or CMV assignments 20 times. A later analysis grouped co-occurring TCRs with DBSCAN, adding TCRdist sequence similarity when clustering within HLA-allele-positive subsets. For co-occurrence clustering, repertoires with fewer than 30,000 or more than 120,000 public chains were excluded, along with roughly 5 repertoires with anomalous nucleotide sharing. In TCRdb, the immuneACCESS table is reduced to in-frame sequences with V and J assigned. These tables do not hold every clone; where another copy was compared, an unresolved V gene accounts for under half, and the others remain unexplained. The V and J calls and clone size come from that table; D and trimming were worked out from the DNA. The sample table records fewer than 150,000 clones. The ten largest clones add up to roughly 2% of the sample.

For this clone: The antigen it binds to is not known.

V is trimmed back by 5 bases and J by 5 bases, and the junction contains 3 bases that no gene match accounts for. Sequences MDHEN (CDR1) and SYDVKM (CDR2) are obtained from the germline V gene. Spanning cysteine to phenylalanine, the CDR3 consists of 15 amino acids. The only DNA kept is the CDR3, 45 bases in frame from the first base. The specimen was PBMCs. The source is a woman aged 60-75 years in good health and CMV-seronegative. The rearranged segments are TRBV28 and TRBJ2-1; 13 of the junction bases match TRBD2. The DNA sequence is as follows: TGTGCCAGCAGTACCGGGACTAGCGGGGACAATGAGCAGTTCTTC. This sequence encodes CASSTGTSGDNEQFF.